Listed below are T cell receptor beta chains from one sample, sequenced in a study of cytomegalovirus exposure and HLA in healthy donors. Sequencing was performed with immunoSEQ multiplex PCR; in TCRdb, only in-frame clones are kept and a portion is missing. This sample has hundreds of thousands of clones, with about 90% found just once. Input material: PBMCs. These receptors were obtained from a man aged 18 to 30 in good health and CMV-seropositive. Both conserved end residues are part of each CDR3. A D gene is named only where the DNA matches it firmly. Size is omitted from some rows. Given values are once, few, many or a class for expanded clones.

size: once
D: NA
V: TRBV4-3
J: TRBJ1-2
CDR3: CASSQDSRSGAGYGYTF
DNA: TGCGCCAGCAGCCAAGATTCCCGGTCGGGGGCGGGCTATGGCTACACCTTC

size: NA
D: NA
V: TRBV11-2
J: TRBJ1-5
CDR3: CASSQRNQPQHF
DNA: TGTGCCAGCAGCCAGAGGAATCAGCCCCAGCATTTT

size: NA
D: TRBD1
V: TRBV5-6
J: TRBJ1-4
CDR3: CASSSEGAEKLFF
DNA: TGTGCCAGCAGCTCTGAGGGGGCGGAAAAACTGTTTTTT

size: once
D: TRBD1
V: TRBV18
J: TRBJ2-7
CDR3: CASSFRDSLYEQYF
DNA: TGTGCCAGCTCTTTCCGGGACAGCCTCTACGAGCAGTACTTC

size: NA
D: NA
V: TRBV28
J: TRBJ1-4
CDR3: CASNTIQGGGEKLFF
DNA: TGTGCCAGCAATACAATCCAGGGTGGGGGTGAAAAACTGTTTTTT

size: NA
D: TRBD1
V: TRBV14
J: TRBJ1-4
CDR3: CASSQARGPNEKLFF
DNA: TGTGCCAGCAGCCAAGCAAGGGGGCCTAATGAAAAACTGTTTTTT

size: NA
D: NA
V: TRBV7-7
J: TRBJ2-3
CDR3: CASSPGLSRFTDTQYF
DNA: TGTGCCAGCAGCCCGGGTCTCTCCCGATTCACAGATACGCAGTATTTT

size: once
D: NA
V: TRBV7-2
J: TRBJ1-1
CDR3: CASSLLGANTEAFF
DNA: TGTGCCAGCAGCTTACTAGGGGCCAACACTGAAGCTTTCTTT

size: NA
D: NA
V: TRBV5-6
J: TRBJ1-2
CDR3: CASSLRGYGYTF
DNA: TGTGCCAGCAGCTTGCGCGGCTATGGCTACACCTTC

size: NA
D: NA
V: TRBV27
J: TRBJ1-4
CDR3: CASSFGGNEKLFF
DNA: TGTGCCAGCAGTTTCGGAGGGAATGAAAAACTGTTTTTT

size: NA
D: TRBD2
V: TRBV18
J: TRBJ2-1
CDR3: CASSGTSGEQFF
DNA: TGTGCCAGCTCAGGGACTAGCGGAGAGCAGTTCTTC

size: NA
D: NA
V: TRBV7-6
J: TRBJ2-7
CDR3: CASSLARQGHEQYF
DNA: TGTGCCAGCAGCTTAGCGAGGCAGGGACACGAGCAGTACTTC

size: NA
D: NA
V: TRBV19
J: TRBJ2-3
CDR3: CASSDPGGTDTQYF
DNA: TGTGCCAGTAGTGACCCGGGGGGCACAGATACGCAGTATTTT

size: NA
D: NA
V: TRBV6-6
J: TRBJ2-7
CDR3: CASSTSLQYEQYF
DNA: TGTGCCAGCAGTACATCATTACAATACGAGCAGTACTTC

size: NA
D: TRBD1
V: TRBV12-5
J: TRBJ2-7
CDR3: CASGRTGGRYEQYF
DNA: TGTGCTAGTGGTCGTACAGGGGGCCGATACGAGCAGTACTTC

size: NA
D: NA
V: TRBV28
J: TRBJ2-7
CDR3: CATNYGVEQYF
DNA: TGTGCCACTAACTACGGAGTCGAGCAGTACTTC

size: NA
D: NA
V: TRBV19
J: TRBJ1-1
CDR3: CASSRGHSSTEAFF
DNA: TGTGCCAGTAGTCGCGGTCACTCGAGCACTGAAGCTTTCTTT

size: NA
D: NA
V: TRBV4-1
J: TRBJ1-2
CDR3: CASSQRGGNGYTF
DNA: TGCGCCAGCAGCCAGCGGGGGGGGAATGGCTACACCTTC

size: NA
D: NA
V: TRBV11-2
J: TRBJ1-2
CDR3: CASSLRTPDNYGYTF
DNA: TGTGCCAGCAGCTTACGGACGCCGGACAACTATGGCTACACCTTC

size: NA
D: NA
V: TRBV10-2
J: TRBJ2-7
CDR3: CASSGSRGSSAYEQYF
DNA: TGCGCCAGCAGTGGGTCTAGGGGCTCCTCTGCCTACGAGCAGTACTTC

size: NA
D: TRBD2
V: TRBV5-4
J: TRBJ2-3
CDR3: CASGRADTQYF
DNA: TGTGCCAGCGGGAGGGCAGATACGCAGTATTTT

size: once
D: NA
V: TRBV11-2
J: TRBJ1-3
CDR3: CASSFPGTGNTIYF
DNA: TGTGCCAGCAGCTTTCCGGGGACTGGAAACACCATATATTTT

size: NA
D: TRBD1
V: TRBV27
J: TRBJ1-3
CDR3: CASSPGQFSGNTIYF
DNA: TGTGCCAGCAGTCCGGGACAGTTCTCTGGAAACACCATATATTTT

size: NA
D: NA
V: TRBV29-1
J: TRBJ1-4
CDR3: CSVEYGSNEKLFF
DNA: TGCAGCGTTGAATATGGCTCTAATGAAAAACTGTTTTTT

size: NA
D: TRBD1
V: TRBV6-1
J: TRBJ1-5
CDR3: CASSKGYNRGRQPQHF
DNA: TGTGCCAGCAGTAAAGGATACAACAGGGGGAGGCAGCCCCAGCATTTT

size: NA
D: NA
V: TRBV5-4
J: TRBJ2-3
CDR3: CASSLGHIGGDTQYF
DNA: TGTGCCAGCAGCTTGGGGCACATCGGAGGAGATACGCAGTATTTT

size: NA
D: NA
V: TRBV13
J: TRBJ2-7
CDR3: CASSKILGGPYEQYF
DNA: TGTGCCAGCAGCAAAATACTGGGCGGTCCCTACGAGCAGTACTTC

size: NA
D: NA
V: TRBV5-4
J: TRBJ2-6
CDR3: CASSAGDGANVLTF
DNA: TGTGCCAGCAGTGCAGGGGATGGGGCCAACGTCCTGACTTTC

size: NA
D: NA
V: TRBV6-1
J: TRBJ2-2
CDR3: CASRPHPGGELFF
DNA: TGTGCCAGCAGACCCCACCCGGGCGGGGAGCTGTTTTTT

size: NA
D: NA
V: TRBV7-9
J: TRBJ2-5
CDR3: CASSRDTRQETQYF
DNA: TGTGCCAGCAGCCGGGACACCCGCCAAGAGACCCAGTACTTC